This is a list of T cell receptor beta chains from one sample in a study of OX40 agonist ivuxolimab in advanced cancers. Profiling relied on immunoSEQ multiplex PCR, and the TCRdb table lists in-frame clones only, not all of them. The sample consists of 55,000 to 90,000 clones, just over 85% of them appearing once. Here the sequenced sample was CD4+ or CD8+ T cells sorted from blood, taken in a trial of the OX40 agonist ivuxolimab. These TCRs come from an adult with an advanced solid tumor such as melanoma, head and neck, liver or kidney cancer. Each CDR3 is given with its conserved first and last residue. Each record gives: J gene, D gene, clone size, V gene, CDR3 DNA, CDR3 protein. A D gene is named only where the DNA matches it firmly. Clone size is stated in some rows and not others, as once, few, many or a class when expanded.

j_gene: TRBJ1-1
d_gene: NA
abundance: NA
v_gene: TRBV30
CDR3nt: TGTGCCTGGACTCGGCCCGGGGAGAACACTGAAGCTTTCTTT
CDR3aa: CAWTRPGENTEAFF

j_gene: TRBJ2-3
d_gene: NA
abundance: NA
v_gene: TRBV5-1
CDR3nt: TGCGCCAGCAGGGTCCCGGTGGGGAGCACAGATACGCAGTATTTT
CDR3aa: CASRVPVGSTDTQYF

j_gene: TRBJ1-5
d_gene: TRBD1
abundance: once
v_gene: TRBV6-1
CDR3nt: TGTGCCAGCAGGGGACAGAATCGCAATCAGCCCCAGCATTTT
CDR3aa: CASRGQNRNQPQHF

j_gene: TRBJ2-1
d_gene: TRBD1
abundance: NA
v_gene: TRBV5-6
CDR3nt: TGTGCCAGCAGCTTGGGACAGGGGTCCTACAATGAGCAGTTCTTC
CDR3aa: CASSLGQGSYNEQFF

j_gene: TRBJ2-7
d_gene: NA
abundance: few
v_gene: TRBV6-1
CDR3nt: TGTGCCAGCAGTCCTACACAGGGGGGGATTGGCGAGCAGTACTTC
CDR3aa: CASSPTQGGIGEQYF

j_gene: TRBJ1-1
d_gene: NA
abundance: NA
v_gene: TRBV6-5
CDR3nt: TGTGCCAGCAGTTATCGTGGTAGGGGGGGGACTGAAGCTTTCTTT
CDR3aa: CASSYRGRGGTEAFF

j_gene: TRBJ2-7
d_gene: NA
abundance: once
v_gene: TRBV30
CDR3nt: TGTGCCTGGAGTCCTCCAGGGTCGGGGTACTTC
CDR3aa: CAWSPPGSGYF

j_gene: TRBJ1-2
d_gene: TRBD1
abundance: NA
v_gene: TRBV29-1
CDR3nt: TGCAGCGCCCTATCGACAGGGACTAACTATGGCTACACCTTC
CDR3aa: CSALSTGTNYGYTF

j_gene: TRBJ2-3
d_gene: NA
abundance: NA
v_gene: TRBV2
CDR3nt: TGTGCCAGCGCCGGGGGCACAGATACGCAGTATTTT
CDR3aa: CASAGGTDTQYF

j_gene: TRBJ2-3
d_gene: NA
abundance: NA
v_gene: TRBV28
CDR3nt: TGTGCCAGCAGCCGGAGACGGGGCACAGATACGCAGTATTTT
CDR3aa: CASSRRRGTDTQYF

j_gene: TRBJ1-4
d_gene: NA
abundance: NA
v_gene: TRBV19
CDR3nt: TGTGCCAGTAGCCGTTCGAGGGGCAGAAATGAAAAACTGTTTTTT
CDR3aa: CASSRSRGRNEKLFF

j_gene: TRBJ1-1
d_gene: NA
abundance: once
v_gene: TRBV29-1
CDR3nt: TGCAGCGCCTCGGACACTGGCACTGAAGCTTTCTTT
CDR3aa: CSASDTGTEAFF

j_gene: TRBJ2-3
d_gene: NA
abundance: NA
v_gene: TRBV7-2
CDR3nt: TGTGCCAGCAGCTTAGTGTTGCATACGCAGTATTTT
CDR3aa: CASSLVLHTQYF

j_gene: TRBJ1-1
d_gene: NA
abundance: NA
v_gene: TRBV11-2
CDR3nt: TGTGCCAGCGGGGCCTCTGAAGCTTTCTTT
CDR3aa: CASGASEAFF

j_gene: TRBJ1-3
d_gene: TRBD1
abundance: NA
v_gene: TRBV9
CDR3nt: TGTGCCAGCAGCCCTCGACAGGGAGGGAACACCATATATTTT
CDR3aa: CASSPRQGGNTIYF

j_gene: TRBJ1-1
d_gene: NA
abundance: NA
v_gene: TRBV15
CDR3nt: TGTGCCACCAGCAGAGGGCGGTTCATGAACACTGAAGCTTTCTTT
CDR3aa: CATSRGRFMNTEAFF

j_gene: TRBJ2-7
d_gene: NA
abundance: NA
v_gene: TRBV28
CDR3nt: TGTGCCAGCAGTTCCCTGCTTGGGCAGTACTTC
CDR3aa: CASSSLLGQYF

j_gene: TRBJ2-7
d_gene: NA
abundance: NA
v_gene: TRBV5-6
CDR3nt: TGTGCCAGCAGCTTGCGCCAGGGGGGCTACGAGCAGTACTTC
CDR3aa: CASSLRQGGYEQYF

j_gene: TRBJ1-1
d_gene: NA
abundance: once
v_gene: TRBV18
CDR3nt: TGTGCCAGCTCACCGACCAGGGACACCAACACTGAAGCTTTCTTT
CDR3aa: CASSPTRDTNTEAFF

j_gene: TRBJ1-1
d_gene: NA
abundance: NA
v_gene: TRBV11-2
CDR3nt: TGTGCCAGCTCCAGGAATGTGGGGAACACTGAAGCTTTCTTT
CDR3aa: CASSRNVGNTEAFF

j_gene: TRBJ1-6
d_gene: NA
abundance: NA
v_gene: TRBV28
CDR3nt: TGTGCCAGCAACGAAAGGCAGTTGAATTCACCCCTCCACTTT
CDR3aa: CASNERQLNSPLHF

j_gene: TRBJ1-1
d_gene: TRBD1
abundance: few
v_gene: TRBV30
CDR3nt: TGTGCCTGGAGTGTAGACAGGGGCAACACTGAAGCTTTCTTT
CDR3aa: CAWSVDRGNTEAFF

j_gene: TRBJ2-7
d_gene: NA
abundance: NA
v_gene: TRBV11-3
CDR3nt: TGTGCCAGCAGCTTAGATAATGACTACCACGAGCAGTACTTC
CDR3aa: CASSLDNDYHEQYF

j_gene: TRBJ1-2
d_gene: NA
abundance: NA
v_gene: TRBV4-1
CDR3nt: TGCGCCAGCAGCCAAGGGAGGGCCCGCGGGGGGCGCGAAAAAGCTAACTATGGCTACACCTTC
CDR3aa: CASSQGRARGGREKANYGYTF

j_gene: TRBJ1-6
d_gene: NA
abundance: few
v_gene: TRBV6-6
CDR3nt: TGTGCCAGCAGTTACCCTGGACGGAGGGGCTCACCCCTCCACTTT
CDR3aa: CASSYPGRRGSPLHF

j_gene: TRBJ1-4
d_gene: NA
abundance: NA
v_gene: TRBV6-1
CDR3nt: TGTGCCAGCAGAATAGGGGGGCCGGGGGAAAAACTGTTTTTT
CDR3aa: CASRIGGPGEKLFF

j_gene: TRBJ2-7
d_gene: TRBD1
abundance: NA
v_gene: TRBV6-5
CDR3nt: TGTGCCAGCAGTACAGGGGAGAAGCAGTACTTC
CDR3aa: CASSTGEKQYF

j_gene: TRBJ2-7
d_gene: TRBD2
abundance: NA
v_gene: TRBV19
CDR3nt: TGTGCCAGTAGACTAAGAACCGGGACTAGCGGCTACGAGCAGTACTTC
CDR3aa: CASRLRTGTSGYEQYF

j_gene: TRBJ1-2
d_gene: TRBD1
abundance: NA
v_gene: TRBV5-4
CDR3nt: TGTGCCAGCAGCCCGGGACAGGGTCTCTATGGCTACACCTTC
CDR3aa: CASSPGQGLYGYTF

j_gene: TRBJ2-7
d_gene: NA
abundance: NA
v_gene: TRBV27
CDR3nt: TGTGCCAGCAGTTTAAGTCAGGGTCCCTACGAGCAGTACTTC
CDR3aa: CASSLSQGPYEQYF

j_gene: TRBJ1-2
d_gene: NA
abundance: NA
v_gene: TRBV20-1
CDR3nt: TGCAGCCCCGGGACTCGTGGCTACACCTTC
CDR3aa: CSPGTRGYTF

j_gene: TRBJ2-1
d_gene: TRBD1
abundance: NA
v_gene: TRBV9
CDR3nt: TGTGCCAGCAGCGTGGACAGGGGGATGTACAATGAGCAGTTCTTC
CDR3aa: CASSVDRGMYNEQFF

j_gene: TRBJ2-1
d_gene: NA
abundance: NA
v_gene: TRBV6-1
CDR3nt: TGTGCCAGCAGATACGTACAGGGCAATGAGCAGTTCTTC
CDR3aa: CASRYVQGNEQFF

j_gene: TRBJ2-5
d_gene: TRBD2
abundance: NA
v_gene: TRBV11-3
CDR3nt: TGTGCCAGCAGACGGGGGGTAGAGCAGTACTTC
CDR3aa: CASRRGVEQYF

j_gene: TRBJ1-2
d_gene: NA
abundance: NA
v_gene: TRBV5-8
CDR3nt: TGTGCCAGCAGCTTGCGCCTCCCCGGCTACACCTTC
CDR3aa: CASSLRLPGYTF

j_gene: TRBJ1-6
d_gene: TRBD1
abundance: NA
v_gene: TRBV27
CDR3nt: TGTGCCAGCAGCCAACAGGGGATTTCCTATAATTCACCCCTCCACTTT
CDR3aa: CASSQQGISYNSPLHF

j_gene: TRBJ1-6
d_gene: NA
abundance: NA
v_gene: TRBV5-6
CDR3nt: TGTGCCAGCAGCTTAACGGGGAGGGGAAGGAATTCACCCCTCCACTTT
CDR3aa: CASSLTGRGRNSPLHF

j_gene: TRBJ1-2
d_gene: TRBD1
abundance: NA
v_gene: TRBV5-4
CDR3nt: TGTGCCAGCAGCGCACGGGACAGCTATGGCTACACCTTC
CDR3aa: CASSARDSYGYTF

j_gene: TRBJ1-4
d_gene: NA
abundance: NA
v_gene: TRBV5-6
CDR3nt: TGTGCCAGCAGCTTGACGAACCCAACTAATGAAAAACTGTTTTTT
CDR3aa: CASSLTNPTNEKLFF